Sequencing of this TCR beta chain was carried out in a study of early T cells in non-severe SARS-CoV-2 infection. Study-wide context: It was bulk RNA from unsorted whole blood that was sequenced, and the chains were unpaired. Study-wide points: Missing private and CD4 specificities, VDJdb matching favored anti-spike CD8 responses.

Attached unique molecular identifiers marked individual cDNA molecules. TCRdb re-called the 5' RACE reads through MiXCR, storing one row per CDR3 protein. The data contain tens of thousands of distinct CDR3 sequences, more than 12% of them singletons. This clonotype occurred a few times. The antigen is unknown. Germline trimming cut 5 bases from V and 1 base from J; bases unmatched to any gene: 18. Germline V gene lookup returns CDR1 SEHNR and CDR2 FQNEAQ (reference sequence). The CDR3 contains 19 residues. The sequenced sample consisted of whole blood. The receptor was isolated from an adult who was a healthcare worker with PCR-confirmed SARS-CoV-2 infection or an uninfected control (not recorded which). The genes are TRBV7-9 and TRBJ1-1; 8 bases are shared with TRBD1. CDR3 coding DNA: TGTGCCAGCAGCCCCAACACCGATGAACCGGGACAGGAGAACACTGAAGCTTTCTTT. Translated: CASSPNTDEPGQENTEAFF.